This T cell receptor (beta chain) was recorded in a study of blood T cell repertoires in COVID-19. Study background: Spain, Italy and the United States supplied samples that represented acute and convalescent COVID-19. T cells, B-cell-depleted T cells, or PBMCs supplied cDNA or gDNA.

V was pared by 4 bases and J by 2 bases, with 5 bases of the junction left unmatched. Germline CDR1 is SGHDT and CDR2 is YYEEEE. The CDR3 extends over 15 amino acids. TCRdb's table, derived via immunoSEQ multiplex PCR, lists solely in-frame clones and lacks some. The sample yields 100,000 to 150,000 clones, around 70% seen once. V usage is TRBV5-6 and J usage is TRBJ2-1; 8 bases fit TRBD1. Sequenced sample: peripheral blood. This TCR derives from a man in his sixties with acute or convalescent COVID-19. The DNA for the CDR3 is TGTGCCAGCAGCGTCCAGACAGGGGCCTACAATGAGCAGTTCTTC. This gives the protein CASSVQTGAYNEQFF. Supplemented by reference TRBV5-6 and TRBJ2-1, the full variable domain reads DAGVTQSPTHLIKTRGQQVTLRCSPKSGHDTVSWYQQALGQGPQFIFQYYEEEERQRGNFPDRFSGHQFPNYSSELNVNALLLGDSALYLCASSVQTGAYNEQFFGPGTRLTVL.